This TCR beta chain appears in the sequencing data of a study of identical twins. TCRdb independently ran MiXCR on the 5' RACE reads; one entry per CDR3 protein. The repertoire includes some 730,000 distinct CDR3 sequences, around a sixth of them detected once, and 13% sits in the top ten. General study results and limits: Recombination models fit unrelated individuals' TCR alpha sharing but underestimated twins'.

This clonotype was seen more than once but under ten times. Its matching antigen is unknown. CDR1 and CDR2 from the germline V gene are SGHAT and FQNNGV. J was trimmed by 6 bases and V by 5 bases; bases with no gene match: 12. The CDR3 runs to 16 residues. This sample was shared with a second study, whose subject was T cells expressing NK-cell markers. That paper adds: In several experiments, sorting was confined to alpha-beta TCR T cells through use of an anti-gamma-delta TCR antibody. For about six donors, the dominant NKG2C+ clonotypes made up roughly 1.0-7.0% of their CD8+ T cells.

J is TRBJ1-1 and V is TRBV11-2; 10 positions agree with TRBD1. The sequence derives from a woman younger than 35 in good health. The sample comprised PBMCs. CDR3 DNA sequence: TGTGCCAGCAGCGCAGGGACAGGGGTTGGAATTCCTGAAGCTTTCTTT. Its translation is CASSAGTGVGIPEAFF.